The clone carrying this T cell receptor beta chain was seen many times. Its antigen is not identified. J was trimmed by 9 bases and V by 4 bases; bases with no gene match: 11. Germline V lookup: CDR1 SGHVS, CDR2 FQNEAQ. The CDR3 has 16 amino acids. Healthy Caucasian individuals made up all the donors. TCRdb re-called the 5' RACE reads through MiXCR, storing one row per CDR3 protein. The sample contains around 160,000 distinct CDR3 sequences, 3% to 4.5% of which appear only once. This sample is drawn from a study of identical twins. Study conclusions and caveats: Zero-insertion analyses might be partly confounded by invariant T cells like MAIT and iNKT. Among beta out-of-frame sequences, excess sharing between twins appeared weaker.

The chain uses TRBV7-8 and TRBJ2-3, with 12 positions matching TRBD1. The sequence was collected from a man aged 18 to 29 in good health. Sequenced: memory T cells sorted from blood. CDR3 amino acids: CASSYRDRGRRDTQYF. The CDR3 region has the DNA TGTGCCAGCAGCTACCGGGACAGGGGGCGCAGGGACACGCAGTATTTT.